The text below deals with one T cell receptor beta chain. The CDR3 loop spans 15 amino acids. The V gene's germline CDR1 is LNHDA and CDR2 SQIVND (reference sequence). V dropped 1 base and J dropped 0 bases, with 9 bases sitting between them. These data come from a study of Ad26.COV2.S vaccination and SARS-CoV-2 variants. Treatment of the sample: 15 to 20 received Ad26.COV2.S at low or high dose, single or two shots; about 5 received placebo; per-sample allocation not given. It was on day 63 after the first vaccine or placebo injection that samples were taken. Measured with immunoSEQ multiplex PCR; TCRdb has only the in-frame clones, and not every one. Of a few hundred thousand clones in the sample, 88% were seen once.

The sequences come from peripheral blood, collected in a trial of Ad26.COV2.S vaccine versus placebo. This rearrangement joins TRBV19 to TRBJ1-2; no definite D call. The source of this sequence is a person aged 18 to 65 who received the Ad26.COV2.S COVID-19 vaccine or a placebo. The CDR3 region has the DNA TGTGCCAGTAGTATAGCACAGAGAGCTAACTATGGCTACACCTTC. Encoded protein: CASSIAQRANYGYTF. Full variable domain (remainder filled in from reference TRBV19 and TRBJ1-2): DGGITQSPKYLFRKEGQNVTLSCEQNLNHDAMYWYRQDPGQGLRLIYYSQIVNDFQKGDIAEGYSVSREKKESFPLTVTSAQKNPTAFYLCASSIAQRANYGYTFGSGTRLTVV.